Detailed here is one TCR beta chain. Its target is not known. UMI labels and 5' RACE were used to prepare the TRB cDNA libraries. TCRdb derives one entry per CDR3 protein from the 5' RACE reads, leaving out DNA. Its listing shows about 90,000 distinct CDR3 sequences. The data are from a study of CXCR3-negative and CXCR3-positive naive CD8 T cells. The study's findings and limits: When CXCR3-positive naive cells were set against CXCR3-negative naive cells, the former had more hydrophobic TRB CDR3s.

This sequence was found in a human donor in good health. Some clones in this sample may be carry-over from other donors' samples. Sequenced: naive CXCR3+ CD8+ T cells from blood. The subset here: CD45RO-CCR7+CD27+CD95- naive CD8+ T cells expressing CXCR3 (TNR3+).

CDR3 sequence reads: CASSSVTIPRLEQYF. The V call is TRBV28, the J call TRBJ2-7; TCRdb calls TRBD2, which cannot be checked without DNA. This CDR3 is built from 15 residues. CDR1 is MDHEN and CDR2 is SYDVKM in the germline V gene.